This is a list of T cell receptor beta chains from one sample in a study of CXCR3-negative and CXCR3-positive naive CD8 T cells. Using the 5' RACE reads, TCRdb records one entry per CDR3 protein without DNA. In total, the table holds around 8,000 distinct CDR3 sequences. The sample taken for sequencing was naive CXCR3- CD8+ T cells from blood. These receptors all come from a human donor in good health. Some clones in this sample may be carry-over from other donors' samples. The CDR3 runs from the conserved cysteine through the conserved F or W. Each record gives: clone size, J gene, V gene, CDR3 protein. Some rows mark clone size as missing; the rest say once, few, many or name a class of expanded clone.

>.|TRBJ2-3|TRBV4-1
CASSQEAGATDTQYF
>medium-sized|TRBJ1-2|TRBV4-2
CASSQETATNYGYTF
>.|TRBJ2-7|TRBV7-8
CASSSSGAAYEQYF
>medium-sized|TRBJ2-1|TRBV5-1
CASSLTRDRYNEQFF
>.|TRBJ2-3|TRBV23-1
CASSLYRAGGLQYF
>.|TRBJ2-7|TRBV2
CASDPTGWFSYEQYF
>.|TRBJ2-2|TRBV29-1
CSVVEAGELFF
>.|TRBJ2-7|TRBV28
CASSLGQGYEQYF
>.|TRBJ2-2|TRBV6-5
CASSISFGGATGELFF
>medium-sized|TRBJ2-1|TRBV6-5
CASSYSASGGGSFGNEQFF
>medium-sized|TRBJ2-3|TRBV28
CASSLTGGNTDTQYF
>.|TRBJ2-7|TRBV7-9
CASSTPKLAGALYEQYF
>.|TRBJ2-3|TRBV6-5
CASSSIRRENTDTQYF
>large|TRBJ2-2|TRBV9
CASSETGGAGELFF
>medium-sized|TRBJ1-4|TRBV12-5
CASGLAGPQPEGNEKLFF
>.|TRBJ2-7|TRBV29-1
CSVVTGENYEQYF
>medium-sized|TRBJ2-3|TRBV25-1
CASSQWSGGSTDTQYF
>.|TRBJ2-3|TRBV29-1
CSGGGGPSTDTQYF
>.|TRBJ2-1|TRBV6-2/TRBV6-3
CASSWLASRNEQFF
>.|TRBJ2-1|TRBV16
CASSFSDPYNEQFF
>.|TRBJ2-7|TRBV5-1
CASSWSGQGVYEQYF
>medium-sized|TRBJ2-5|TRBV12-3/TRBV12-4
CASSLGSGLQETQYF
>.|TRBJ1-5|TRBV18
CASSPPGDSNQPQHF
>.|TRBJ2-3|TRBV12-3/TRBV12-4
CASRDGRPLADTQYF
>.|TRBJ2-1|TRBV5-1
CASSLDRDTYNEQFF
>medium-sized|TRBJ2-3|TRBV10-3
CAISELGPDTDTQYF
>.|TRBJ1-5|TRBV7-8
CASTQGSNQPQHF
>medium-sized|TRBJ2-5|TRBV11-2
CASSHPGYGETQYF
>medium-sized|TRBJ2-7|TRBV5-4
CASGSGNSYEQYF
>.|TRBJ1-2|TRBV29-1
CSVVHAGTGYGYTF
>medium-sized|TRBJ2-2|TRBV20-1
CSASLRADTGELFF
>.|TRBJ2-2|TRBV29-1
CSVESVIGELFF
>medium-sized|TRBJ1-1|TRBV7-2
CASSSGTNSPNTEAFF
>.|TRBJ2-1|TRBV7-3
CASSYSGNNEQFF